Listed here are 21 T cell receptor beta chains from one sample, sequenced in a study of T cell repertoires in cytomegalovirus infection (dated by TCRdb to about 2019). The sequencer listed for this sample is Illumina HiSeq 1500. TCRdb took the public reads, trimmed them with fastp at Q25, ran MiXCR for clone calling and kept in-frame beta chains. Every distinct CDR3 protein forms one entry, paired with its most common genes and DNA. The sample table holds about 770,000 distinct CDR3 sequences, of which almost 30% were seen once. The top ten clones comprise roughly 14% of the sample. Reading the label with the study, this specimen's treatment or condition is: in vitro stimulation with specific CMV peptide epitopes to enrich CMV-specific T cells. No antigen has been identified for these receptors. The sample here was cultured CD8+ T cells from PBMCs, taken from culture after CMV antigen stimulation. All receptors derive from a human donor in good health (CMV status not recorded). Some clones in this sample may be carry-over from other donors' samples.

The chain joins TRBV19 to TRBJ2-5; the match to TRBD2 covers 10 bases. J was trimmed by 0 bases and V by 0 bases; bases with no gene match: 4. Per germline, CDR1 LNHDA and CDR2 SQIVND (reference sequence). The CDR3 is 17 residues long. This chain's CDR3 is CASSIDWTSGDQETQYF. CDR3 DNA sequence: TGTGCCAGTAGTATAGATTGGACTAGCGGTGACCAAGAGACCCAGTACTTC.

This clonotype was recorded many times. Here the CDR3 reads CASGLNQPQHF. The DNA of the CDR3 is TGTGCCAGCGGGTTGAATCAGCCCCAGCATTTT. The chain employs TRBV7-9 and TRBJ1-5, with D hard to call. V was pared by 8 bases and J by 4 bases, with 6 bases between. Germline CDR1 SEHNR, CDR2 FQNEAQ (reference sequence). This CDR3 has 11 residues.

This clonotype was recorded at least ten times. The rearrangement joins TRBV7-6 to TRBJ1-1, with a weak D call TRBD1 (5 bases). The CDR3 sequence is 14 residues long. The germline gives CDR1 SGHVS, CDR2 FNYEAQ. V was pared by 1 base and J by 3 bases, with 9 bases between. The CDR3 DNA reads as TGTGCCAGCAGCTTAGGGGGCAGGGACACTGAAGCTTTCTTT. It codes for CASSLGGRDTEAFF. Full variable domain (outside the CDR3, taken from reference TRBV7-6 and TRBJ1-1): GAGVSQSPRYKVTKRGQDVALRCDPISGHVSLYWYRQALGQGPEFLTYFNYEAQQDKSGLPNDRFSAERPEGSISTLTIQRTEQRDSAMYRCASSLGGRDTEAFFGQGTRLTVV.

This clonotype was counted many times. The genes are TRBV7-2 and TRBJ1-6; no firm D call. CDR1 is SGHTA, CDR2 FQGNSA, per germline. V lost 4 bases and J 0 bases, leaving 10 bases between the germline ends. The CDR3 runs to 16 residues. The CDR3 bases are TGTGCCAGCAGCTCCCCCCTGAGCTCCTATAATTCACCCCTCCACTTT. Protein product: CASSSPLSSYNSPLHF.

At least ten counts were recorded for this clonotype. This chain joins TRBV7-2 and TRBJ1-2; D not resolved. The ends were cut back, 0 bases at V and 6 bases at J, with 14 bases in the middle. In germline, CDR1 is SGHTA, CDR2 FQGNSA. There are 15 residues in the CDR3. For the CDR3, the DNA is TGTGCCAGCAGCTTAGCGCTTACGGGGTTCGATGGCTACACCTTC. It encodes CASSLALTGFDGYTF.

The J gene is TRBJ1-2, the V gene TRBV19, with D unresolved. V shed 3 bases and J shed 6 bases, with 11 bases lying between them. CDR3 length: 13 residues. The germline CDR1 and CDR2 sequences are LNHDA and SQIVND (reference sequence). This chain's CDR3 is CASSIWVSDGYTF. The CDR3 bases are TGTGCCAGTAGTATTTGGGTATCGGATGGCTACACCTTC.

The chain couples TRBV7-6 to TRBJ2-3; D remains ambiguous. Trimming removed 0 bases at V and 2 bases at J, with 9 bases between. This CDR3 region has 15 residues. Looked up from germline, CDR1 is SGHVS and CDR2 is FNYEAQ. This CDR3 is CASSLARGDTDTQYF. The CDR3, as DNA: TGTGCCAGCAGCTTAGCGCGCGGAGACACAGATACGCAGTATTTT.

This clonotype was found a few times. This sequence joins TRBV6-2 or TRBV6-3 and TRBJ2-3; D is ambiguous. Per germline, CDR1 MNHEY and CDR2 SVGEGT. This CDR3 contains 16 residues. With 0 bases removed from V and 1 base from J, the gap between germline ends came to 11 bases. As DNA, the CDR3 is TGTGCCAGCAGTTACTCGAATTGGCCTGGCACAGATACGCAGTATTTT. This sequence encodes CASSYSNWPGTDTQYF.

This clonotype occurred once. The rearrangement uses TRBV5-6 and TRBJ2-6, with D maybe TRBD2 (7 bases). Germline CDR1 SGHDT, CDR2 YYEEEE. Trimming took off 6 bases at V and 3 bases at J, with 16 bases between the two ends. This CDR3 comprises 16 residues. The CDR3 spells CASIRGARNGANVLTF. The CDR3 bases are TGTGCCAGCATCCGGGGGGCGCGTAATGGGGCCAACGTCCTGACTTTC.

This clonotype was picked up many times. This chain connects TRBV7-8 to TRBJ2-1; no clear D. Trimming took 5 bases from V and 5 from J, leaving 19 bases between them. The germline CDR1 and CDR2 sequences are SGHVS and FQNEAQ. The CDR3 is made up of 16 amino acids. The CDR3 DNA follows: TGTGCCAGCAGCCCAACAATCCGGTTATTCCACAATGAGCAGTTCTTC. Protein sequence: CASSPTIRLFHNEQFF.

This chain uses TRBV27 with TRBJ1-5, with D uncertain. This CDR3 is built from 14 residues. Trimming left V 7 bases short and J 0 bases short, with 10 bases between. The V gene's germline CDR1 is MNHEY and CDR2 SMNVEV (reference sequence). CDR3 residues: CASKGYNSNQPQHF. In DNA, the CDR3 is TGTGCCAGCAAAGGGTACAATAGCAATCAGCCCCAGCATTTT.

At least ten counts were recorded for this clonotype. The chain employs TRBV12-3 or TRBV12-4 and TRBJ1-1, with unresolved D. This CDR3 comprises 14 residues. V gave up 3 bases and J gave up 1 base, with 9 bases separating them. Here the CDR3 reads CASSFVGQNTEAFF. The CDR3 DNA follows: TGTGCCAGCAGTTTCGTTGGGCAGAACACTGAAGCTTTCTTT.

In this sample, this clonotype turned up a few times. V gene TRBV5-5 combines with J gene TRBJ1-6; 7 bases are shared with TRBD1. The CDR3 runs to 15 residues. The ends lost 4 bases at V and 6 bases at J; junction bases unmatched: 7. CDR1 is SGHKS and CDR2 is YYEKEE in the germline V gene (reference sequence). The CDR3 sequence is CASSVWDSGNSPLHF. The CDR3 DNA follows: TGTGCCAGCAGCGTATGGGACAGCGGTAATTCACCCCTCCACTTT.

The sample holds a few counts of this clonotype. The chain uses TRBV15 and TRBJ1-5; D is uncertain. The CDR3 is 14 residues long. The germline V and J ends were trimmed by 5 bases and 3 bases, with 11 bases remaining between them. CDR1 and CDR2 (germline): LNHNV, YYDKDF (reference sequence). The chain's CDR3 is CATSASGFNQPQHF. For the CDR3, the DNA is TGTGCCACCAGCGCCTCGGGATTCAATCAGCCCCAGCATTTT. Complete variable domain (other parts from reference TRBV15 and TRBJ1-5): DAMVIQNPRYQVTQFGKPVTLSCSQTLNHNVMYWYQQKSSQAPKLLFHYYDKDFNNEADTPDNFQSRRPNTSFCFLDIRSPGLGDTAMYLCATSASGFNQPQHFGDGTRLSIL.

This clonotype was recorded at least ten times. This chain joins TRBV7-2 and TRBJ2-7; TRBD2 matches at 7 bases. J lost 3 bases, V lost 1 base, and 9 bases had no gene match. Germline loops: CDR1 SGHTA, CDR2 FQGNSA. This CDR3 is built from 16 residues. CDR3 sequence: CASSLGSGLVDYEQYV. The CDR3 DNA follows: TGTGCCAGCAGCTTAGGGTCAGGACTAGTTGACTACGAGCAGTACGTC.

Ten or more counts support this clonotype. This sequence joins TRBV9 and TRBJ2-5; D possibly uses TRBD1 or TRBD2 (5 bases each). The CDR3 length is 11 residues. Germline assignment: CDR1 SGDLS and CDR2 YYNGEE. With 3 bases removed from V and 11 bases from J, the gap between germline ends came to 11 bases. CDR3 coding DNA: TGTGCCAGCAGCGACCGGGACGCTCAGTACTTC. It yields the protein CASSDRDAQYF.

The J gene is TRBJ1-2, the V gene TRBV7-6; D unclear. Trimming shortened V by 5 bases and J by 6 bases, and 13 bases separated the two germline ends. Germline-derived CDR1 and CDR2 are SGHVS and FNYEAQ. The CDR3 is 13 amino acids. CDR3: CASSPTGYDGYTF. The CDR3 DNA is TGTGCCAGCAGCCCTACCGGGTATGATGGCTACACCTTC.

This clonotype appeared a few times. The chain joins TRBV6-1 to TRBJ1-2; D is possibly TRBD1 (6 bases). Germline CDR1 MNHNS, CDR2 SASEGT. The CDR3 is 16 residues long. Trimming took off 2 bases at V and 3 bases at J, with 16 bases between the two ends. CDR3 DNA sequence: TGTGCCAGCAGTGAATGGGACCTCCCAGGGGACTATGGCTACACCTTC. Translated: CASSEWDLPGDYGYTF.

The DNA of the CDR3 is TGTGCCAGCTCAACTGCAGAGACCCAGTACTTC. Protein sequence: CASSTAETQYF. The rearrangement uses TRBV6-2 or TRBV6-3 and TRBJ2-5; D is ambiguous. The V and J ends lost 8 bases and 4 bases respectively, with 8 bases between them. CDR1 is MNHEY, CDR2 SVGEGT, per germline. The CDR3 length is 11 residues.

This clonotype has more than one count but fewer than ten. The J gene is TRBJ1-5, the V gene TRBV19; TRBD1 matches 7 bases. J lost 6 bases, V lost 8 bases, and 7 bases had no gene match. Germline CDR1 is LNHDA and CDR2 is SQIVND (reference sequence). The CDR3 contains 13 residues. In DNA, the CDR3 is TGTGCCAGTTCGGGGACAGTATTTCAGCCCCAGCATTTT. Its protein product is CASSGTVFQPQHF.

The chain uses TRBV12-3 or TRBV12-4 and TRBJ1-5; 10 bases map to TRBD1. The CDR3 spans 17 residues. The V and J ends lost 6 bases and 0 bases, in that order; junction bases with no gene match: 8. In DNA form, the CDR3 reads TGTGCCAGCAGAACTTGGACAGGGGGAAATAGCAATCAGCCCCAGCATTTT. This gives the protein CASRTWTGGNSNQPQHF.